One sample yielded the 3 T cell receptor beta chains listed below, sequenced in a study of blood T cells in healthy people across ages. A sample-barcoded 5' primer and a J-beta primer mix were used in a second PCR of roughly 7 to 11 cycles. Each CDR3 protein is one row after TCRdb ran MiXCR on the 5' RACE reads. The table includes 1.5 million to 2 million distinct CDR3 sequences, under 30% detected once. Material for sequencing was blood. These receptors were taken from a woman aged 30 to 39 in good health.

This clonotype was observed a few times. The V call is TRBV7-8, the J call TRBJ2-7; D tentatively fits TRBD1 or TRBD2 (6 bases each). This CDR3 contains 14 residues. The V end lost 5 bases, the J end lost 3 bases, and 14 bases lay between the germline ends. Looked up from germline, CDR1 is SGHVS and CDR2 is FQNEAQ. CDR3 nucleotides: TGTGCCAGCAGCGGTCGAGGGGGGCTCTACGAGCAGTACTTC. Residues: CASSGRGGLYEQYF.

This chain connects TRBV4-1 to TRBJ2-1; maybe TRBD1 (7 bases). V was shortened by 3 bases and J by 5 bases, with 17 bases between the two germline ends. The CDR3 contains 16 residues. The germline V gene has CDR1 MGHRA and CDR2 YSYEKL. CDR3 amino acids: CASSHAGGSWNNEQFF. The CDR3 DNA is TGCGCCAGCAGCCACGCAGGGGGGAGTTGGAACAATGAGCAGTTCTTC.

This clonotype appeared many times. This sequence joins TRBV4-1 and TRBJ2-7; the match to TRBD1 covers 11 bases. Unmatched junction bases numbered 7, after V lost 3 bases and J lost 3 bases. The CDR3 is 16 residues long. Per germline, CDR1 MGHRA and CDR2 YSYEKL. CDR3 sequence reads: CASSQGRTGGIYEQYF. DNA of the CDR3: TGCGCCAGCAGCCAGGGCCGGACAGGGGGCATCTACGAGCAGTACTTC.